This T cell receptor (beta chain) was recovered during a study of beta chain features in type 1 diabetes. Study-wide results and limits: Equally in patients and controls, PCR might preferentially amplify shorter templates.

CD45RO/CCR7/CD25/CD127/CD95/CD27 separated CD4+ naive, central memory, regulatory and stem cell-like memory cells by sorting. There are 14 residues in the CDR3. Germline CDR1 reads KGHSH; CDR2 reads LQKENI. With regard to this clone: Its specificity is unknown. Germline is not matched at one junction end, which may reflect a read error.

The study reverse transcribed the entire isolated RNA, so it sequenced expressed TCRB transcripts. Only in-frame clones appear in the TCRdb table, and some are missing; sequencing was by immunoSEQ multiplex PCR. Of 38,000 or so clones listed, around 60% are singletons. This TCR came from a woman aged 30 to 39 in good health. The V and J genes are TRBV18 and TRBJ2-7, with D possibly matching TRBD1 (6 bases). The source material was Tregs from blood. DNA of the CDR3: TGTGCCAGCTCACCAGAGTCGTGGGGGCCTGAGTGGGACTTC. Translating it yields CASSPESWGPEWDF.